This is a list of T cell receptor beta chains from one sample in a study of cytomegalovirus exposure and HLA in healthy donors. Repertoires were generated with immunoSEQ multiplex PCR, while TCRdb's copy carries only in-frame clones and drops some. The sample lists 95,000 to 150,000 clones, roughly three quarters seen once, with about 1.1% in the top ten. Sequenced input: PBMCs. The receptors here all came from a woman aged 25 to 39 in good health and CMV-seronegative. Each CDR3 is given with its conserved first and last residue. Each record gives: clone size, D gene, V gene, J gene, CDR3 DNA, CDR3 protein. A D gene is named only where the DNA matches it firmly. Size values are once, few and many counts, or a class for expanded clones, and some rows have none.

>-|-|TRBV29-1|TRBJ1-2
TGCAGCGTTGGGGGCACCTATGGCTACACCTTC
CSVGGTYGYTF
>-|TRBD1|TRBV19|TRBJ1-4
TGTGCCAGTAGGATACAACAGGGGATAGGGGAAAAACTGTTTTTT
CASRIQQGIGEKLFF
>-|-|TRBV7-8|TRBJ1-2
TGTGCCAGCAGCTTAGCGGGGCAGCGGGCTAACTATGGCTACACCTTC
CASSLAGQRANYGYTF
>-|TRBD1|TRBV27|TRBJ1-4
TGTGCCAGCAGTTCGGTAGGACAGGTCCGAGGGGGACTGTTTTTT
CASSSVGQVRGGLFF
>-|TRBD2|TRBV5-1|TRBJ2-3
TGCGCCAGCAGCCGGACTAGCGGGATGACAGATACGCAGTATTTT
CASSRTSGMTDTQYF
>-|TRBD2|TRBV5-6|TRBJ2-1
TGTGCCAGCACGCCACTAGCGGGGGACGGCAATGAGCAGTTCTTC
CASTPLAGDGNEQFF
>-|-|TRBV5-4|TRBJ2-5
TGTGCCAGCTCCCGGGGGGCTAGCAAAGAGACCCAGTACTTC
CASSRGASKETQYF
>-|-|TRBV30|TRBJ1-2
TGTGCCTGGAGCCCCATCGGGGAAGCTAACTATGGCTACACCTTC
CAWSPIGEANYGYTF
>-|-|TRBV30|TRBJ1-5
TGTGCCTGGAGTGTCCAAAGGAGTCAGCCCCAGCATTTT
CAWSVQRSQPQHF
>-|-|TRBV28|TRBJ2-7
TGTGCCAGCAGTCAGAAGGGGTACGAGCAGTACTTC
CASSQKGYEQYF
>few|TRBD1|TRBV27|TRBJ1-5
TGTGCCAGCAAACCCGCTTCCTGGACAGGTTTTCATCAGCCCCAGCATTTT
CASKPASWTGFHQPQHF
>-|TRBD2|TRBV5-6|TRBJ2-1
TGTGCCAGCAGCCCTAGGTTCCCGGGACTAGCGGGGAGCAATGAGCAGTTCTTC
CASSPRFPGLAGSNEQFF
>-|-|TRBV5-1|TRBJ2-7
TGCGCCAGCAGCCGGGGGGACATCCATCGAACAGACGAGCAGTACTTC
CASSRGDIHRTDEQYF
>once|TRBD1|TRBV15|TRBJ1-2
TGTGCCACAACAAAGACAGGGGGGGTTTATGGCTACACCTTC
CATTKTGGVYGYTF